This T cell receptor (beta chain) was sequenced during a study (dated by TCRdb to the mid-2010s). With regard to the full study: The research examined where HIV persistence comes from in people whose immune systems controlled HIV infection without treatment.

CDR3 length: 14 amino acids, cysteine to phenylalanine. Only the CDR3 portion is preserved as DNA: 42 bases, with reading frame beginning at the first base. The junction shows trimming of 3 bases on V and 2 bases on J, plus 5 bases between the germline ends. Library preparation used 5' RACE. The instrument was an Illumina HiSeq 2000. TCRdb reprocessing: public reads trimmed at Q25 with fastp, clones called with MiXCR, in-frame beta chains kept. Rows merge per CDR3 protein into single entries with the most common DNA and genes. The sample table holds about 300 distinct CDR3 sequences, of which 5.5% to 7% were seen once. The top ten constitute around two thirds of the sample. This clonotype was found a few times. Its recognized antigen is unknown. Base qualities are not provided; no much larger clone lies one nucleotide away.

The sequence derives from a male donor with HIV. Sequenced material: effector memory T cells from blood PBMCs. In the paper's terms, the cell subset or site label means: effector memory CD4+ T cells. Recombination connected TRBV23-1 to TRBJ2-6; the D match is possibly TRBD1 or TRBD2, with 5 bases aligned in each. TRBV23-1 is identified as an open reading frame with a role that is uncertain. In nucleotide form, the sequence is TGCGCCAGCAGTCAGGGGGCTGGGGCCAACGTCCTGACTTTC. It codes for CASSQGAGANVLTF.